These 30 T cell receptor beta chains came from one sample sequenced in a study of T cells in Graves' hyperthyroidism and ophthalmopathy. RNA transcripts gave rise to amplified TCR beta CDR3 regions. HTBI primers drove first-round RT-PCR of the TCR CDR3. One entry per CDR3 protein, called by TCRdb with MiXCR from the multiplex PCR reads. The profile shows hundreds of thousands of distinct CDR3 sequences, about 14% of them singletons. The sample consisted of blood. The receptors derive from a woman aged 50 to 65 with Graves' ophthalmopathy.

This clonotype was detected ten times or more. J is TRBJ2-7 and V is TRBV11-2; 10 nucleotides line up with TRBD1. Germline V lookup: CDR1 SGHAT, CDR2 FQNNGV. The length of the CDR3 is 15 residues. V was pared by 5 bases and J by 3 bases, with 7 bases of the junction left unmatched. CDR3 loop: CASSPGTGAFYEQYF. CDR3 DNA sequence: TGTGCCAGCAGCCCCGGGACAGGGGCCTTCTACGAGCAGTACTTC.

In regard to this clonotype: This may be a read error: a much more frequent sequence differs by one nucleotide. The V and J genes are TRBV4-3 and TRBJ2-7; D ambiguous. The CDR3 contains 14 residues. Per the germline V gene, CDR1 is LGHNA and CDR2 is YSLEER. CDR3 region: CASSQDDISYGQYF. CDR3 nucleotide sequence: TGCGCCAGCAGCCAAGACGACATCTCCTACGGGCAGTACTTC.

The chain has TRBV11-2 and TRBJ2-1; TRBD2 aligns across 8 bases. In germline, CDR1 is SGHAT, CDR2 FQNNGV. There are 15 residues in the CDR3. J was trimmed by 6 bases and V by 5 bases; bases with no gene match: 9. The CDR3 sequence is CASSPSGLDSNEQFF. DNA of the CDR3: TGTGCCAGCAGCCCCTCGGGACTAGACTCCAATGAGCAGTTCTTC. Variable domain in full (rest from reference TRBV11-2 and TRBJ2-1): EAGVAQSPRYKIIEKRQSVAFWCNPISGHATLYWYQQILGQGPKLLIQFQNNGVVDDSQLPKDRFSAERLKGVDSTLKIQPAKLEDSAVYLCASSPSGLDSNEQFFGPGTRLTVL.

This clonotype was seen only a few times. CDR3 sequence: CAISERPERESTDTQYF. Written as DNA, the CDR3 is TGTGCCATCAGTGAGAGACCTGAGCGGGAGTCGACAGATACGCAGTATTTT. The rearrangement uses TRBV10-3 and TRBJ2-3, with 8 bases identical to TRBD2. The ends lost 2 bases at V and 3 bases at J; junction bases unmatched: 10. The CDR3 is 17 residues long. CDR1 is ENHRY and CDR2 is SYGVKD in the germline V gene.

This clonotype has at least ten counts. This chain connects TRBV5-5 to TRBJ2-7; possibly TRBD2 for D (6 bases). CDR3 size: 18 residues. Germline-derived CDR1 and CDR2 are SGHKS and YYEKEE (reference sequence). Trimming cost V 0 bases and J 3 bases, with 22 bases left between them. The CDR3 region has the DNA TGTGCCAGCAGCTTGGCGATAAGCGGGTGGCAAAGGAGCTACGAGCAGTACTTC. Protein sequence: CASSLAISGWQRSYEQYF. Together with reference TRBV5-5 and TRBJ2-7, the CDR3 gives the full variable domain: DAGVTQSPTHLIKTRGQQVTLRCSPISGHKSVSWYQQVLGQGPQFIFQYYEKEERGRGNFPDRFSARQFPNYSSELNVNALLLGDSALYLCASSLAISGWQRSYEQYFGPGTRLTVT.

This clonotype was counted ten times or more. The chain employs TRBV18 and TRBJ2-1; D might be TRBD1 or TRBD2, each matching 5 bases. This CDR3 comprises 14 residues. CDR1 is KGHSH and CDR2 is LQKENI in the germline V gene. The V gene lost 1 base and the J gene lost 2 bases, with 6 bases spanning the gap. The CDR3 DNA is TGTGCCAGCTCACCACTGGGGGCCTACAATGAGCAGTTCTTC. Protein product: CASSPLGAYNEQFF.

This clonotype appeared many times. The chain employs TRBV29-1 and TRBJ2-5; no definite D call. From germline, CDR1 is SQVTM and CDR2 ANQGSEA. The V and J ends lost 4 bases and 1 base respectively, with 4 bases between them. The CDR3 length is 11 residues. The CDR3 here is CSVVSQETQYF. CDR3 DNA: TGCAGCGTTGTCTCCCAAGAGACCCAGTACTTC.

This clonotype has a count of ten or more. The rearrangement joins TRBV11-3 to TRBJ2-1; 9 bases align to TRBD2. Germline loops: CDR1 SGHNT, CDR2 YENEEA. V lost 4 bases, J lost 4 bases, and 8 bases stayed unmatched. This CDR3 is built from 16 residues. CDR3 protein: CASSSYLAGIYNEQFF. The CDR3 DNA is TGTGCCAGCAGCTCCTATCTAGCGGGGATTTACAATGAGCAGTTCTTC.

This clonotype was seen a few times. V and J are TRBV4-1 and TRBJ1-3, with no clear D. The V end was cut by 1 base, the J end by 1 base, with 11 bases between. Germline CDR1 reads MGHRA; CDR2 reads YSYEKL. The CDR3 is 16 residues long. The CDR3 DNA sequence: TGCGCCAGCAGCCAAGTCGCCGTGAGGTCTGGAAACACCATATATTTT. This gives the protein CASSQVAVRSGNTIYF.

This clonotype was counted many times. V gene TRBV7-3 combines with J gene TRBJ2-7; a weak D match, TRBD2 (6 bases). Trimming pared 2 bases from V and 5 bases from J, leaving 13 bases between. The CDR3 length is 14 residues. Germline CDR1 and CDR2: SGHTA and FQGTGA. CDR3 DNA sequence: TGTGCCAGCAGCTTAGGAGGGTTTAAAGACGAGCAGTACTTC. Protein: CASSLGGFKDEQYF. Full variable domain (rest looked up from reference TRBV7-3 and TRBJ2-7): GAGVSQTPSNKVTEKGKYVELRCDPISGHTALYWYRQSLGQGPEFLIYFQGTGAADDSGLPNDRFFAVRPEGSVSTLKIQRTERGDSAVYLCASSLGGFKDEQYFGPGTRLTVT.

This clonotype was recorded many times. The genes are TRBV19 and TRBJ1-1; 9 bases line up with TRBD1. There are 14 residues in the CDR3. CDR1 and CDR2 from the germline V gene are LNHDA and SQIVND (reference sequence). Germline trimming cut 7 bases from V and 4 bases from J; bases unmatched to any gene: 7. In nucleotides, the CDR3 is TGTGCCAGTACCGGACAGGGGCTGTTCACTGAAGCTTTCTTT. Amino acid sequence: CASTGQGLFTEAFF.

The chain is built from TRBV19 and TRBJ1-1, with 8 bases identical to TRBD1. The CDR3 extends over 13 amino acids. Germline V gene sequence: CDR1 LNHDA, CDR2 SQIVND (reference sequence). The ends lost 3 bases at V and 5 bases at J; junction bases unmatched: 2. The CDR3 DNA reads TGTGCCAGTAGTATCGACAGGGGAACTGAAGCTTTCTTT. Translated, it gives CASSIDRGTEAFF.

This clonotype was picked up many times. CDR3 DNA: TGTGCCAGCTCTTCCGGGGGGGACTATGGCTACACCTTC. Protein product: CASSSGGDYGYTF. This chain joins TRBV18 and TRBJ1-2; D possibly corresponds to TRBD1 (5 bases). Germline assignment: CDR1 KGHSH and CDR2 LQKENI. V lost 6 bases, J lost 3 bases, and 11 bases lay in between. The CDR3 covers 13 residues. The variable domain in full, with the rest retrieved from reference TRBV18 and TRBJ1-2, is NAGVMQNPRHLVRRRGQEARLRCSPMKGHSHVYWYRQLPEEGLKFMVYLQKENIIDESGMPKERFSAEFPKEGPSILRIQQVVRGDSAAYFCASSSGGDYGYTFGSGTRLTVV.

This clonotype was recorded a few times. The chain is built from TRBV9 and TRBJ2-1, with unresolved D. Between the trimmed V and J ends, which lost 4 bases and 7 bases, there was a span of 15 bases. The length of the CDR3 is 14 residues. CDR1 SGDLS and CDR2 YYNGEE come from the germline V gene. The chain's CDR3 is CASSPSPLGNEQFF. Here the CDR3 DNA reads TGTGCCAGCAGCCCCTCACCGCTCGGGAATGAGCAGTTCTTC.

Ten or more counts support this clonotype. The chain links TRBV28 to TRBJ2-3, with D perhaps TRBD1 or TRBD2 (5 bases each). V was trimmed by 6 bases and J by 5 bases, leaving 15 bases between them. This CDR3 has 14 residues. The germline V gene encodes CDR1 MDHEN and CDR2 SYDVKM. The CDR3: CASSPPGRVDTQYF. For the CDR3, the DNA is TGTGCCAGCAGCCCCCCGGGACGAGTAGATACGCAGTATTTT.

J is TRBJ2-3 and V is TRBV7-2; 12 bases align to TRBD1. The germline V gene has CDR1 SGHTA and CDR2 FQGNSA. J gave up 11 bases and V 1 base, and 10 bases lay outside the gene matches. The CDR3 runs to 16 residues. CDR3: CASSLGLGTGGAGQYF. CDR3 coding DNA: TGTGCCAGCAGCTTAGGGCTCGGGACAGGGGGCGCGGGGCAGTATTTT.

With respect to this clonotype: This could be a read error, since a much larger clone is one nucleotide away. The chain links TRBV7-9 to TRBJ2-7; D may be TRBD1 (6 bases). With the DNA end fitting TRBJ2-1 better, the J assignment may be wrong. The V gene's germline CDR1 is SEHNR and CDR2 FQNEAQ (reference sequence). The CDR3 has 13 residues. The CDR3 bases are TGTGCCAGCAGCTTTCGGGACATCTACGAGCAGTTCTTC. It encodes CASSFRDIYEQFF.

Concerning this clonotype: A much larger clone lies one base from this, so it may be a read error. The gene calls are TRBV12-3 or TRBV12-4 and TRBJ2-1, with 9 bases that match TRBD2. The CDR3 spans 15 residues. CDR3 sequence: CAGSLAGDPMREQFF. CDR3 sequence (DNA): TGTGCCGGCAGTTTAGCGGGAGACCCTATGCGAGAGCAGTTCTTC.

In its sample, this clonotype was seen once. This sequence joins TRBV4-1 and TRBJ2-1, with 9 positions matching TRBD2. This CDR3 comprises 14 residues. The junction had 6 bases not matched to a gene; V was cut back by 4 bases and J by 8 bases. Per germline, CDR1 MGHRA and CDR2 YSYEKL. The CDR3 here is CASSPGLARHEQFF. Written as DNA, the CDR3 is TGCGCCAGCAGCCCCGGACTAGCGAGACATGAGCAGTTCTTC.

This clonotype was picked up many times. The chain uses TRBV29-1 and TRBJ1-1; tentative D call: TRBD1 (6 bases). Germline V gives CDR1 SQVTM, CDR2 ANQGSEA. The CDR3 runs to 15 residues. V dropped 5 bases and J dropped 0 bases, with 16 bases sitting between them. CDR3 in amino acids: CSVWSGQQLNTEAFF. The CDR3 region has the DNA TGCAGCGTTTGGTCAGGACAGCAACTGAACACTGAAGCTTTCTTT.

The J gene is TRBJ2-7, the V gene TRBV12-3 or TRBV12-4; a possible D gene is TRBD1 (6 bases). Trimming pared 6 bases from V and 5 bases from J, leaving 14 bases between. This CDR3 contains 13 residues. The DNA of the CDR3 is TGTGCCAGCAGCATAGGACAGAGGGACGAGCAGTACTTC. As protein: CASSIGQRDEQYF.

This clonotype occurred many times. As DNA, the CDR3 is TGTGCCAGCAGCTTAGCCCATCAGCCCCAGCATTTT. Residues: CASSLAHQPQHF. The chain carries TRBV7-9 and TRBJ1-5; D is ambiguous. Germline assignment: CDR1 SEHNR and CDR2 FQNEAQ (reference sequence). This CDR3 region has 12 residues. The V and J ends lost 0 bases and 5 bases respectively, with 2 bases between them.

This clonotype showed up many times. CDR3 in amino acids: CASSSKATSWETQYF. The CDR3 nucleotides are TGTGCCAGCAGTTCCAAAGCCACTAGCTGGGAGACCCAGTACTTC. The chain is built from TRBV27 and TRBJ2-5; D is perhaps TRBD2 (6 bases). With 4 bases removed from V and 5 bases from J, the gap between germline ends came to 17 bases. Germline loops: CDR1 MNHEY, CDR2 SMNVEV (reference sequence). There are 15 residues in the CDR3.

This clonotype was found many times. The chain has TRBV7-2 and TRBJ2-7, with D uncertain. Trimming stripped 5 bases from V and 0 bases from J, with 14 bases between. The CDR3 is 15 residues long. CDR1 and CDR2 from the germline V gene are SGHTA and FQGNSA. The CDR3 loop is CASSQMGRNSYEQYF. DNA of the CDR3: TGTGCCAGCAGCCAGATGGGTCGGAACTCCTACGAGCAGTACTTC.

This clonotype was observed at least ten times. V and J are TRBV11-2 and TRBJ2-5; 7 positions agree with TRBD2. This CDR3 is 16 amino acids long. Looked up from germline, CDR1 is SGHAT and CDR2 is FQNNGV. V lost 4 bases, J lost 1 base, and 9 bases stayed unmatched. CDR3 amino acids: CASSSAGGSAQETQYF. The DNA for the CDR3 is TGTGCCAGCAGCTCGGCCGGCGGGAGCGCCCAAGAGACCCAGTACTTC.

The V and J genes are TRBV10-3 and TRBJ2-5, with TRBD1 matching over 7 bases. The CDR3 covers 15 residues. The germline gives CDR1 ENHRY, CDR2 SYGVKD. After removal of 3 bases from V and 3 bases from J, the junction contained 7 bases not matched to a gene. The CDR3 sequence: CAISDLEGQKETQYF. The CDR3 nucleotides read TGTGCCATCAGTGATCTTGAGGGACAGAAAGAGACCCAGTACTTC.

Ten or more counts support this clonotype. V usage is TRBV5-1 and J usage is TRBJ2-1; TRBD1 matches 8 bases. V trimming: 4 bases; J trimming: 6 bases; junction bases outside the gene matches: 9. The CDR3 extends over 15 amino acids. In germline, CDR1 is SGHRS, CDR2 YFSETQ. The CDR3 protein is CASSDPGQVLNEQFF. Here the CDR3 DNA reads TGCGCCAGCAGCGATCCGGGACAGGTCCTCAATGAGCAGTTCTTC. Drawing the rest from reference TRBV5-1 and TRBJ2-1, the complete variable domain is KAGVTQTPRYLIKTRGQQVTLSCSPISGHRSVSWYQQTPGQGLQFLFEYFSETQRNKGNFPGRFSGRQFSNSRSEMNVSTLELGDSALYLCASSDPGQVLNEQFFGPGTRLTVL.

The chain joins TRBV20-1 to TRBJ2-1; 13 bases align to TRBD2. The germline V gene has CDR1 DFQATT and CDR2 SNEGSKA (reference sequence). CDR3 length: 15 amino acids. J lost 4 bases, V lost 4 bases, and 4 bases had no gene match. The CDR3 coding sequence is TGCAGTGCTAAAAGGACTAGCGGGAGATACAATGAGCAGTTCTTC. It specifies CSAKRTSGRYNEQFF.

This chain joins TRBV20-1 and TRBJ2-1; 13 nucleotides match TRBD2. Looked up from germline, CDR1 is DFQATT and CDR2 is SNEGSKA (reference sequence). The CDR3 sequence is 15 residues long. V gave up 6 bases and J gave up 10 bases; unmatched junction bases: 12. The CDR3 here is CSAKRGLAGAHEQFF. CDR3 in DNA: TGCAGTGCCAAGAGAGGACTAGCGGGAGCCCACGAGCAGTTCTTC.

This clonotype was counted ten times or more. The rearrangement links TRBV5-1 to TRBJ1-1, with 8 bases fitting TRBD1. Germline-derived CDR1 and CDR2 are SGHRS and YFSETQ. The CDR3 is 16 residues long. J lost 4 bases, V lost 4 bases, and 12 bases had no gene match. The CDR3 protein is CASSPWTGTLLTEAFF. The CDR3 region has the DNA TGCGCCAGCAGCCCCTGGACAGGGACTTTGCTCACTGAAGCTTTCTTT. Full variable domain (missing parts from reference TRBV5-1 and TRBJ1-1): KAGVTQTPRYLIKTRGQQVTLSCSPISGHRSVSWYQQTPGQGLQFLFEYFSETQRNKGNFPGRFSGRQFSNSRSEMNVSTLELGDSALYLCASSPWTGTLLTEAFFGQGTRLTVV.